The 30 T cell receptor beta chains listed next were all sequenced from one sample in a study of cytomegalovirus exposure and HLA in healthy donors. The PCR employed 60 Vbeta primers together with 13 Jbeta primers. Sequencing used immunoSEQ multiplex PCR; TCRdb keeps in-frame clones, though not all of them. The top ten clones hold 1.9% of a sample with approximately 150,000 clones, over 75% of them seen once. What was sequenced was PBMCs. The receptors originated from a human donor in good health.

This clone appeared a few times. The CDR3 DNA sequence: TGTGCCAGCAGCCGCCCAAACCGACAGGGTGTTGAAAAACTGTTTTTT. Translated, it gives CASSRPNRQGVEKLFF. J is TRBJ1-4 and V is TRBV7-2, with 7 nucleotides matching TRBD1. V lost 5 bases to trimming and J lost 7 bases; unmatched junction nucleotides: 13. CDR3 length equals 16 residues. Germline-derived CDR1 and CDR2 are SGHTA and FQGNSA.

The chain's CDR3 is CAISESQGDTEAFF. The CDR3 bases are TGTGCCATCAGTGAGTCACAGGGTGACACTGAAGCTTTCTTT. The rearrangement joins TRBV10-3 to TRBJ1-1, with D possibly being TRBD1 (6 bases). CDR3 length: 14 residues. CDR1 is ENHRY and CDR2 is SYGVKD in the germline V gene. The V and J ends lost 0 bases and 3 bases respectively, with 8 bases between them.

V and J are TRBV29-1 and TRBJ1-1; no reliable D call. The CDR3 consists of 13 residues. Trimming left V 3 bases short and J 6 bases short, with 14 bases between. Germline-derived CDR1 and CDR2 are SQVTM and ANQGSEA. Here the CDR3 DNA reads TGCAGCGTTGAGTGGGCCGGTAAATCTGAAGCTTTCTTT. Protein sequence: CSVEWAGKSEAFF.

This clone turned up a few times. This chain uses TRBV2 with TRBJ2-5, with 10 bases identical to TRBD2. The V gene end was trimmed by 3 bases and the J gene end by 2 bases; junction bases not matched to a gene: 9. The CDR3 totals 17 residues. CDR1 and CDR2 from the germline V gene are SNHLY and FYNNEI. The CDR3: CASSDQVAGGTQETQYF. Here the CDR3 DNA reads TGTGCCAGCAGTGATCAGGTAGCGGGGGGCACTCAAGAGACCCAGTACTTC.

V and J are TRBV7-2 and TRBJ2-5, with TRBD1 identical over 8 bases. Germline V gene sequence: CDR1 SGHTA, CDR2 FQGNSA. V gave up 5 bases and J gave up 4 bases; unmatched junction bases: 9. CDR3 length: 15 amino acids. CDR3 sequence reads: CASSRRTGIVETQYF. CDR3 bases: TGTGCCAGCAGCCGAAGGACAGGGATAGTAGAGACCCAGTACTTC.

CDR3 sequence reads: CASSSLGAETQYF. CDR3 sequence (DNA): TGTGCCAGCTCGTCCCTAGGGGCAGAGACCCAGTACTTC. The chain is built from TRBV18 and TRBJ2-5, with D tentatively TRBD1 (5 bases). The CDR3 extends over 13 amino acids. The V gene's germline CDR1 is KGHSH and CDR2 LQKENI. V lost 6 bases to trimming and J lost 4 bases, with 12 bases between them.

V gene TRBV9 combines with J gene TRBJ2-7; 7 nucleotides agree with TRBD1. Per the germline V gene, CDR1 is SGDLS and CDR2 is YYNGEE. The CDR3 length is 14 residues. Trimming took 4 bases from V and 1 from J; bases not matched to a gene: 5. The CDR3 coding sequence is TGTGCCAGCAGCTTCTGGGACAGTTCCTACGAGCAGTACTTC. Amino acid sequence: CASSFWDSSYEQYF.

The V gene is TRBV13, the J gene TRBJ2-1, with unresolved D. Germline V gene data show CDR1 as PRHDT and CDR2 as FYEKMQ (reference sequence). The CDR3 has 12 residues. V was trimmed by 4 bases and J by 7 bases, leaving 8 bases between them. CDR3 nucleotides: TGTGCCAGCAGCTCACAAATAAATGAGCAGTTCTTC. Protein product: CASSSQINEQFF.

This clone was seen a single time. V is TRBV19 and J is TRBJ2-7; TRBD1 matches at 10 bases. From germline, CDR1 is LNHDA and CDR2 SQIVND (reference sequence). V dropped 5 bases and J dropped 2; count of bases not matched to a gene: 9. The CDR3 is 16 residues long. The DNA of the CDR3 is TGTGCCAGTAGTGGCTACTCGGGACAGGGGACCTACGAGCAGTACTTC. This encodes CASSGYSGQGTYEQYF. The complete variable domain, with remaining parts taken from reference TRBV19 and TRBJ2-7, reads DGGITQSPKYLFRKEGQNVTLSCEQNLNHDAMYWYRQDPGQGLRLIYYSQIVNDFQKGDIAEGYSVSREKKESFPLTVTSAQKNPTAFYLCASSGYSGQGTYEQYFGPGTRLTVT.

This clone was detected once. The rearrangement uses TRBV6-5 and TRBJ1-2; no clear D. CDR1 MNHEY and CDR2 SVGAGI come from the germline V gene. The V and J ends lost 6 bases and 0 bases respectively, with 8 bases between them. The CDR3 length is 13 residues. CDR3 residues: CASRPTANYGYTF. The CDR3 DNA reads TGTGCCAGCAGACCTACAGCTAACTATGGCTACACCTTC.

The CDR3 DNA reads TGCGCCAGCAGCTCGGGACTAGCGGGGTACAATGAGCAGTTCTTC. It specifies CASSSGLAGYNEQFF. The chain recombines TRBV5-1 with TRBJ2-1; 13 positions match TRBD2. The V segment lost 3 bases and the J segment 4 bases; nucleotides outside the gene matches: 1. This CDR3 is 15 amino acids long. Germline V lookup: CDR1 SGHRS, CDR2 YFSETQ. Variable domain in full (rest from reference TRBV5-1 and TRBJ2-1): KAGVTQTPRYLIKTRGQQVTLSCSPISGHRSVSWYQQTPGQGLQFLFEYFSETQRNKGNFPGRFSGRQFSNSRSEMNVSTLELGDSALYLCASSSGLAGYNEQFFGPGTRLTVL.

The chain has TRBV12-5 and TRBJ2-3; 8 nucleotides align to TRBD2. Trimming removed 6 bases from V and 1 base from J; junction bases left unmatched: 12. Germline V gene sequence: CDR1 LGHNT, CDR2 FRNRAP. The CDR3 is made up of 17 amino acids. Here the CDR3 reads CASGPKTSGGGTDTQYF. Here the CDR3 DNA reads TGTGCTAGTGGCCCTAAGACGAGCGGGGGTGGCACAGATACGCAGTATTTT.

This clone was counted once. The chain couples TRBV19 to TRBJ1-4, with TRBD1 matching 8 bases. The J segment lost 7 bases and the V segment lost 5 bases, leaving 6 bases of the junction unmatched. The CDR3 length is 14 residues. The germline gives CDR1 LNHDA, CDR2 SQIVND (reference sequence). CDR3 sequence reads: CASSPGGAFEKLFF. The CDR3 bases are TGTGCCAGTAGTCCAGGGGGCGCGTTTGAAAAACTGTTTTTT.

The rearrangement links TRBV27 to TRBJ2-1; TRBD2 matches at 11 bases. V lost 1 base and J lost 2; bases outside the gene matches: 1. The CDR3 has 16 amino acids. Germline CDR1 reads MNHEY; CDR2 reads SMNVEV (reference sequence). The CDR3 spells CASSLLAGGAYNEQFF. As DNA, the CDR3 is TGTGCCAGCAGTTTATTAGCGGGGGGGGCCTACAATGAGCAGTTCTTC.

V gene TRBV5-1 combines with J gene TRBJ2-7; D unclear. CDR3 length equals 15 residues. Germline V gene lookup returns CDR1 SGHRS and CDR2 YFSETQ. Trimming pared 4 bases from V and 2 bases from J, leaving 16 bases between. The CDR3 DNA is TGCGCCAGCAGCCAAGACACCTTAACCACCTACGAGCAGTACTTC. This codes for CASSQDTLTTYEQYF.

V usage is TRBV6-1 and J usage is TRBJ2-2; no clear D. V lost 7 bases to trimming and J lost 5 bases, with 5 bases between them. Per germline, CDR1 MNHNS and CDR2 SASEGT. The CDR3 totals 11 residues. This chain's CDR3 is CASTRTGELFF. The CDR3 DNA reads as TGTGCCAGCACCAGAACCGGGGAGCTGTTTTTT.

The chain is built from TRBV13 and TRBJ1-4, with 8 bases matching TRBD1. Germline CDR1 PRHDT, CDR2 FYEKMQ (reference sequence). Germline trimming cut 4 bases from V and 5 bases from J; bases unmatched to any gene: 6. CDR3 length: 15 amino acids. The CDR3 sequence is CASSSIRDRNEKLFF. The CDR3, as DNA: TGTGCCAGCAGCTCGATCCGGGACAGGAATGAAAAACTGTTTTTT.

The chain uses TRBV7-3 and TRBJ2-1; 11 bases line up with TRBD2. The V segment lost 3 bases and the J segment 4 bases; nucleotides outside the gene matches: 5. The CDR3 has 16 residues. Germline lookup yields CDR1 SGHTA and CDR2 FQGTGA. The CDR3 DNA reads TGTGCCAGCAGCTTGACTAGCGGGGCCTCGTACAATGAGCAGTTCTTC. As protein: CASSLTSGASYNEQFF.

The chain couples TRBV4-1 to TRBJ2-7, with a possible D match to TRBD1 (5 bases). CDR3 length: 14 residues. From germline, CDR1 is MGHRA and CDR2 YSYEKL. V was cut by 2 bases and J by 1 base, with 9 bases left in between. This CDR3 is CASSQTGLSYEQYF. CDR3 bases: TGCGCCAGCAGCCAAACAGGTTTATCCTACGAGCAGTACTTC.

The chain carries TRBV29-1 and TRBJ2-2; 12 positions agree with TRBD1. V lost 4 bases, J lost 3 bases, and 3 bases stayed unmatched. Germline CDR1 reads SQVTM; CDR2 reads ANQGSEA. The CDR3 has 15 amino acids. CDR3 amino acids: CSVAGQGADTGELFF. In DNA form, the CDR3 reads TGCAGCGTTGCGGGACAGGGGGCGGACACCGGGGAGCTGTTTTTT.

This clone has only a few counts. The V gene is TRBV5-1, the J gene TRBJ2-1; 7 nucleotides line up with TRBD1. This CDR3 has 14 amino acids. Trimming took 7 bases from V and 1 from J; bases not matched to a gene: 5. Germline CDR1 SGHRS, CDR2 YFSETQ. CDR3 nucleotides: TGCGCCAGCTGGAGACAGGGATCCTACAATGAGCAGTTCTTC. Its translation is CASWRQGSYNEQFF.

The sample holds one count of this clone. The chain uses TRBV5-6 and TRBJ2-5; TRBD2 agrees at 9 bases. The CDR3 loop spans 17 amino acids. J lost 1 base, V lost 1 base, and 8 bases had no gene match. CDR1 and CDR2 from the germline V gene are SGHDT and YYEEEE. CDR3 nucleotides: TGTGCCAGCAGCTTGTATCTTAGCGGGGGAATCCAAGAGACCCAGTACTTC. Its translation is CASSLYLSGGIQETQYF.

The chain joins TRBV9 to TRBJ2-7; 10 bases match TRBD1. There are 14 residues in the CDR3. V shed 3 bases, J shed 7 bases, and the junction held 7 bases outside the gene matches. From germline, CDR1 is SGDLS and CDR2 YYNGEE. The CDR3 reads CASSAWDRGGEQYF. CDR3 DNA sequence: TGTGCCAGCAGCGCTTGGGACAGGGGAGGTGAGCAGTACTTC.

The chain joins TRBV27 to TRBJ2-7, with TRBD1 as a possible D gene (7 bases). Deletions cut 0 bases from V and 9 bases from J, with 18 bases between. The germline V gene encodes CDR1 MNHEY and CDR2 SMNVEV (reference sequence). This CDR3 is 15 amino acids long. For the CDR3, the DNA is TGTGCCAGCAGTTTATCGCGGGACAGTGTTCTTGGGCAGTACTTC. Amino acids: CASSLSRDSVLGQYF.

This rearrangement joins TRBV7-2 to TRBJ1-3, with D perhaps TRBD1 (5 bases). Germline values: CDR1 SGHTA, CDR2 FQGNSA. The ends were cut back, 4 bases at V and 2 bases at J, with 12 bases in the middle. This CDR3 is built from 15 residues. This chain's CDR3 is CASSSGLSPGNTIYF. The CDR3 bases are TGTGCCAGCAGCTCGGGACTATCACCTGGAAACACCATATATTTT.

The chain links TRBV5-4 to TRBJ2-7; 9 nucleotides match TRBD2. The CDR3 has 14 amino acids. Germline V gene lookup returns CDR1 SGHNT and CDR2 YYREEE (reference sequence). Losses at the gene ends were 4 bases for V and 5 bases for J; bases not matched to a gene: 7. The CDR3 DNA follows: TGTGCCAGCAGCACCTTAGCGGGGGTCCACGAGCAGTACTTC. Translating it yields CASSTLAGVHEQYF.

The CDR3 sequence is CASSLVQGRYGYTF. The DNA for the CDR3 is TGCGCCAGCAGCTTGGTACAGGGACGCTATGGCTACACCTTC. The chain recombines TRBV5-1 with TRBJ1-2, with D possibly being TRBD1 (6 bases). The CDR3 is 14 amino acids. The V gene lost 0 bases and the J gene lost 4 bases, with 10 bases spanning the gap. CDR1 SGHRS and CDR2 YFSETQ come from the germline V gene.

The chain uses TRBV11-3 and TRBJ1-1; D is perhaps TRBD1 (5 bases). This CDR3 has 13 amino acids. V was shortened by 5 bases and J by 4 bases, with 11 bases between the two germline ends. In germline, CDR1 is SGHNT, CDR2 YENEEA. CDR3 bases: TGTGCCAGCAGCCAGGTGGGGGGCACTGAAGCTTTCTTT. Protein product: CASSQVGGTEAFF.

This chain connects TRBV14 to TRBJ1-4; D unresolved. This CDR3 is 14 amino acids long. CDR1 SGHDN and CDR2 FVKESK come from the germline V gene. Deletions cut 2 bases from V and 6 bases from J, with 10 bases between. As DNA, the CDR3 is TGTGCCAGCAGCCAAAGCGTTTACTATGAAAAACTGTTTTTT. It codes for CASSQSVYYEKLFF.

The chain recombines TRBV5-4 with TRBJ2-1, with TRBD2 identical over 14 bases. The V gene end was trimmed by 4 bases and the J gene end by 2 bases; junction bases not matched to a gene: 5. CDR1 is SGHNT and CDR2 is YYREEE in the germline V gene (reference sequence). The length of the CDR3 is 17 residues. The CDR3 region has the DNA TGTGCCAGCAGCGGCTCGACTAGCGGGGGGGCCTACAATGAGCAGTTCTTC. As protein: CASSGSTSGGAYNEQFF.